The TCR beta chain under discussion was sequenced for a study of T cell responses to AZD1222 COVID-19 vaccine. On the study more broadly: Second-dose recipients at about 4 or about 12 weeks were treated as one pooled group. Study-level findings and limits: The number of AZD1222 recipients seropositive at baseline was only five to seven. Targets within unmutated variant regions were reportedly found for nearly half of spike-specific TCRs.

The assay was immunoSEQ multiplex PCR, and TCRdb's table has in-frame clones only and misses some. The table shows 150,000 to 200,000 clones, with about 94% occurring only once. Comment on this clone: Its antigen remains unknown.

Sequences were derived from peripheral blood, sampled on day 0 of AZD1222 vaccination. The source is an adult in good health.

The CDR3, as DNA: TGTGCCTGGAGTCACAGGGGGCAGGTGGCAGATACGCAGTATTTT. Encoded protein: CAWSHRGQVADTQYF. The chain uses TRBV30 and TRBJ2-3, with 9 bases fitting TRBD1. Trimming removed 2 bases from V and 4 bases from J; junction bases left unmatched: 7. Germline CDR1 GTSNPN, CDR2 SVGIG (reference sequence). The CDR3 contains 15 residues.